This TCR beta chain was found in a study of molecular identifiers for immune sequencing clone quantification (dated by TCRdb to between 2017 and 2018). For context, the study as a whole: For a replicate experiment, RNA from around 20,000 or 99,000 naive CD8 T cells was divided into five aliquots, of which four were sequenced. The study was a methods study using CD8 T cells to benchmark molecular-identifier clustering-based TCR repertoire sequencing (MIDCIRS) and TCR RNA copy counting.

The sample holds one count of this clonotype. It lacks a known antigen. A much larger clone differs from this one at a single base, so this may be a read error. To prepare the library, PCR was applied. Instrument on record: Illumina HiSeq 4000. Bulk TCR libraries were generated as previously described, with the TCR primers listed in Table S5 used. Total RNA was purified with the Qiagen AllPrep DNA/RNA kit. Reads from multiple sequencing runs of the same library were pooled before analysis. Per the original workflow: Reads were retained only if their TCR constant sequence matched exactly, and those retained reads were trimmed to 150 nt and grouped according to their 12-nt molecular barcodes. Reads within each barcode group were sub-clustered using a 15% Levenshtein threshold, and quality-weighted consensus sequences were constructed for each RNA molecule. Non-functional sequences were filtered out, along with any lower-count sequence sitting one edit away from another sequence. Barcode sub-clusters with fewer than 20% of the maximum read count were removed, based on fitting two negative binomial distributions. Starting from the raw public reads, TCRdb applied fastp trimming at Q25, assembled clones with MiXCR and retained in-frame beta chains. Merged by CDR3 protein, the rows form single entries marked with the most common genes and DNA. The authors' filters were not applied to this entry. In all, the sample holds about 640,000 distinct CDR3 sequences, and 20% of those were seen once. Roughly 0.83% of the sample is taken by the ten largest.

Libraries of naive CD8 T cells were built from anywhere between roughly 17,000 and 1,000,000 sorted cells, with 10%, 30% or 50% of the purified RNA used. Naive CD8 T cells, defined as CD8+CD4-CCR7+CD45RA+, were FACS-sorted into RLT Plus buffer on a BD FACSAria II. To test detection sensitivity, Jurkat RNA equivalent to nine to ten TCR copies was spiked into samples of roughly 20,000-1,100,000 naive CD8 T cells. Enrichment of CD8 T cells was performed with RosetteSep CD8+ T Cell Enrichment Cocktail and Ficoll-Paque, after which ACK red cell lysis was carried out. CDR1 and CDR2, looked up from the germline V gene, are MDHEN and SYDVKM. Trimming accounts for 6 bases at V and 9 bases at J, while the number of junction bases matched to no gene is 14. The CDR3 sequence holds 15 residues, the cysteine and phenylalanine included. Of all the DNA, just the CDR3 is kept, 45 bases in frame from base 1. The paper's findings and limits, for the study overall: When barcode sub-clustering was omitted, TCR diversity was inflated by chimeric consensus sequences, with chimeras reaching as high as 47%. In CMV-specific effector cells, over 99% of molecules were held by clones above 20 RNA copies, whereas under 1% of molecules were held by such clones in naive cells. Even against a background of one million naive CD8 T cells, spiked-in Jurkat TCR RNA amounting to a single cell's worth was reported to be detectable. Modeling estimated approximately 3 recovered TCR RNA copies per cell, compared with about 9.8 by digital PCR, which implies about 30% capture efficiency. Highly expanded clone sizes could be underestimated because identical TCR molecules may share a barcode. Naive libraries contained spiked-in Jurkat TCR RNA (around eleven copies' worth), which is not part of the donor repertoire.

The rearranged chain carries TRBV28 and TRBJ2-1, with TRBD1 identical over 7 junction bases. Sequencing used naive CD8+ T cells from blood, with Jurkat cell RNA spiked in. This sample's cell subset or site label indicates: FACS-sorted CD8+CD4-CCR7+CD45RA+ naive T cells. This TCR was recovered from a human donor in good health. Some libraries in this study had Jurkat cell RNA spiked in. For the CDR3, the sequence is CASSRGQALGVEQFF. The bases read TGTGCCAGCAGCCGAGGACAGGCCCTAGGGGTTGAGCAGTTCTTC. The entire variable domain, with the stretches around the CDR3 drawn from the reference TRBV28 and TRBJ2-1 proteins, is DVKVTQSSRYLVKRTGEKVFLECVQDMDHENMFWYRQDPGLGLRLIYFSYDVKMKEKGDIPEGYSVSREKKERFSLILESASTNQTSMYLCASSRGQALGVEQFFGPGTRLTVL.